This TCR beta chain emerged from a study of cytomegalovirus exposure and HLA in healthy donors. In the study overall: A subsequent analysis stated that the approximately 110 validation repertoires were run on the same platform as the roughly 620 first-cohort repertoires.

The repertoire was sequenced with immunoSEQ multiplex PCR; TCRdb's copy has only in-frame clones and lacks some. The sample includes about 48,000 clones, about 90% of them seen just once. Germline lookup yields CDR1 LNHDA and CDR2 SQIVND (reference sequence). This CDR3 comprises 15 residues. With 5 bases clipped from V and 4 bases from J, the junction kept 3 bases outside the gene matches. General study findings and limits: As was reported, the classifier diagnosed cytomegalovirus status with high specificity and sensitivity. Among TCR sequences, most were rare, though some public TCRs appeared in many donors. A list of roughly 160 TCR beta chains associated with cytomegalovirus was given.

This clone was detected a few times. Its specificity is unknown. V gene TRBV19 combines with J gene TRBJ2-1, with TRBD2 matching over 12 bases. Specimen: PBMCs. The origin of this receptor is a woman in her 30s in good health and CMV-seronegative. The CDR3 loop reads CASSPLAGGYNEQFF. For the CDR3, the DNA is TGTGCCAGTAGTCCTCTAGCGGGAGGGTACAATGAGCAGTTCTTC.